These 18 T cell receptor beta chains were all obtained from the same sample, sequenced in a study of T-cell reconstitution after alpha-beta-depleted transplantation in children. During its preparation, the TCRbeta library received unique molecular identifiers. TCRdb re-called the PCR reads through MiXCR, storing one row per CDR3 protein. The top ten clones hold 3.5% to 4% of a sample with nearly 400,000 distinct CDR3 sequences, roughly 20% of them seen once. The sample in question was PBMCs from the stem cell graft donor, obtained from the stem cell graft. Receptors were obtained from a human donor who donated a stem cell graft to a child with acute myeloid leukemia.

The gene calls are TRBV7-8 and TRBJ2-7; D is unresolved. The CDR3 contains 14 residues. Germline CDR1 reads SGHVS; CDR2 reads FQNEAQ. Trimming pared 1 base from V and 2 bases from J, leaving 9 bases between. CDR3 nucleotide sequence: TGTGCCAGCAGCTTAGTCAGGTTTCCCTACGAGCAGTACTTC. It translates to CASSLVRFPYEQYF.

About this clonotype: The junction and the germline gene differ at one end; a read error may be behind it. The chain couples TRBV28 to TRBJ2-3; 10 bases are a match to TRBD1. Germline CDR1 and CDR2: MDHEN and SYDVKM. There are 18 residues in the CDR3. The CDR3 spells CASTLGRQGAWSTDTQYF. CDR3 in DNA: TGTGCCAGCACTTTAGGGCGACAGGGGGCGTGGAGCACAGATACGCAGTATTTT.

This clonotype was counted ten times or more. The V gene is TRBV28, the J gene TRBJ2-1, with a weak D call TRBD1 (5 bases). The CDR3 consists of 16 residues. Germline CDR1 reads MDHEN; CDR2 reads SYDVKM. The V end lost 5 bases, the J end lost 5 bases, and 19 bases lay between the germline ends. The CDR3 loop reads CASSQFRAGIDNEQFF. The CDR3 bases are TGTGCCAGCAGTCAGTTCAGGGCAGGGATCGACAATGAGCAGTTCTTC.

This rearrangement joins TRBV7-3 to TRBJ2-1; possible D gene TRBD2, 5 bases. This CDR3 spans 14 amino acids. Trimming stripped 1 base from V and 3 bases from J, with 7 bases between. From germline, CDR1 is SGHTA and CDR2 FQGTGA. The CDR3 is CASSLNGNYNEQFF. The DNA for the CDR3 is TGTGCCAGCAGCTTAAACGGGAACTACAATGAGCAGTTCTTC. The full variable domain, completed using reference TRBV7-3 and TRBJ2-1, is GAGVSQTPSNKVTEKGKYVELRCDPISGHTALYWYRQSLGQGPEFLIYFQGTGAADDSGLPNDRFFAVRPEGSVSTLKIQRTERGDSAVYLCASSLNGNYNEQFFGPGTRLTVL.

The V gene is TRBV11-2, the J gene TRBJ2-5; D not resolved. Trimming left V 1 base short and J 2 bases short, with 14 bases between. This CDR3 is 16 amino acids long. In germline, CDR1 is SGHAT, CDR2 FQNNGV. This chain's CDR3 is CASSLGSAGKQETQYF. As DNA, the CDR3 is TGTGCCAGCAGCTTAGGGTCGGCTGGAAAGCAAGAGACCCAGTACTTC.

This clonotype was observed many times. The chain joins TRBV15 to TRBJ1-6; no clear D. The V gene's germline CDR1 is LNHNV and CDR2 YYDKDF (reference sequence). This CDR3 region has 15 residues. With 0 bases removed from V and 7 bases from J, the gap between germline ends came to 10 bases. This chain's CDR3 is CATSRDGQKNSPLHF. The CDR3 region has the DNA TGTGCCACCAGCAGAGATGGGCAGAAAAATTCACCCCTCCACTTT.

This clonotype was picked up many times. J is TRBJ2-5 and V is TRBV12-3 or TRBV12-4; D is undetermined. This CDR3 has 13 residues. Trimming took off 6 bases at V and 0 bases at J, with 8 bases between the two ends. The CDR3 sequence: CASSDANQETQYF. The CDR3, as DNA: TGTGCCAGCAGCGACGCGAACCAAGAGACCCAGTACTTC.

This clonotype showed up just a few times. The DNA for the CDR3 is TGTGCCAGCAGTTTGGTGGAAAACATTCAGTACTTC. This sequence encodes CASSLVENIQYF. The chain is built from TRBV12-3 or TRBV12-4 and TRBJ2-4; no definite D call. Trimming took 3 bases from V and 5 from J, leaving 5 bases between them. The CDR3 runs to 12 residues.

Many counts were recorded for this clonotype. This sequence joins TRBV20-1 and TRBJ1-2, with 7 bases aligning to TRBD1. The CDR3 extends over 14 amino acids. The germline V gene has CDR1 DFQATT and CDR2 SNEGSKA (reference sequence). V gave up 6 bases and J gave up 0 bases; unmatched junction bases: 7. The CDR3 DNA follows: TGCAGTGCGCTCGGACAGGCCACTAACTATGGCTACACCTTC. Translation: CSALGQATNYGYTF.

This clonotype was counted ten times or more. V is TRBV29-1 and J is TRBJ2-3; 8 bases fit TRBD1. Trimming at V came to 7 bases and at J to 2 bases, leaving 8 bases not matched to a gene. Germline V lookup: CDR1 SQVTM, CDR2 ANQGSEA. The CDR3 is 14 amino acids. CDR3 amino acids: CSGMDRVDTDTQYF. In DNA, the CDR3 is TGCAGCGGGATGGACAGGGTTGACACAGATACGCAGTATTTT.

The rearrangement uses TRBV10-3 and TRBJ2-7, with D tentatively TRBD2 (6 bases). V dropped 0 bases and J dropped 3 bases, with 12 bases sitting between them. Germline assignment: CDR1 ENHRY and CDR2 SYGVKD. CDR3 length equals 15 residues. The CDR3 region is CAISESSVGGYEQYF. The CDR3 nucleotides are TGTGCCATCAGTGAGTCGTCGGTGGGAGGCTACGAGCAGTACTTC.

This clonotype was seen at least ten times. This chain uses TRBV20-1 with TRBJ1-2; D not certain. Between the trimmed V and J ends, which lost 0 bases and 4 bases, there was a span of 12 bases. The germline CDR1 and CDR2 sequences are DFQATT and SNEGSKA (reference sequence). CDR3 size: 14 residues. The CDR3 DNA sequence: TGCAGTGCTAGAGATCTCGGGGATTTCTATGGCTACACCTTC. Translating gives CSARDLGDFYGYTF.

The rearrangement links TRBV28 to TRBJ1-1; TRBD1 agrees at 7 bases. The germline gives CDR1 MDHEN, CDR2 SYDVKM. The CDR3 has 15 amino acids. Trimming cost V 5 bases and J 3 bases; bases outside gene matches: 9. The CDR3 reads CASSQGGGTDTEAFF. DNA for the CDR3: TGTGCCAGCAGTCAGGGAGGGGGCACGGACACTGAAGCTTTCTTT. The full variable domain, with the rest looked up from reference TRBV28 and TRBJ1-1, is DVKVTQSSRYLVKRTGEKVFLECVQDMDHENMFWYRQDPGLGLRLIYFSYDVKMKEKGDIPEGYSVSREKKERFSLILESASTNQTSMYLCASSQGGGTDTEAFFGQGTRLTVV.

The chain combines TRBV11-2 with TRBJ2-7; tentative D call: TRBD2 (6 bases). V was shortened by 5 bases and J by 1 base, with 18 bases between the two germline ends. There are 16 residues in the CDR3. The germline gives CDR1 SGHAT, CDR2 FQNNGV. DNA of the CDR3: TGTGCCAGCAGCCCGGCACTCGGGACTGCTTCCTACGAGCAGTACTTC. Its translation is CASSPALGTASYEQYF.

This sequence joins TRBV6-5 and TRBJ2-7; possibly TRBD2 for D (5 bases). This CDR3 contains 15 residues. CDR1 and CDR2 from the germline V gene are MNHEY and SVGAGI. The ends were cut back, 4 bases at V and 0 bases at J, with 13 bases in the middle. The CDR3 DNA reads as TGTGCCAGCAGTTCTGCGGCTGGAGGCTCCTACGAGCAGTACTTC. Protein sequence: CASSSAAGGSYEQYF.

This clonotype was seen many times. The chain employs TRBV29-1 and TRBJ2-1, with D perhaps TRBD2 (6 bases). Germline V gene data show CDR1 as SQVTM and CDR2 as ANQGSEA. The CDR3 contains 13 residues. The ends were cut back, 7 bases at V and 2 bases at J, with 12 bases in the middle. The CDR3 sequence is CSGSGATYNEQFF. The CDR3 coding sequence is TGCAGCGGTAGCGGAGCTACCTACAATGAGCAGTTCTTC.

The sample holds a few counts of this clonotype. CDR3 nucleotides: TGTGCCAGCAGGGAGGGGGGCCCGTACAATGAGCAGTTCTTC. Its protein product is CASREGGPYNEQFF. The V call is TRBV25-1, the J call TRBJ2-1; the D call may be TRBD1 or TRBD2 (6 bases each). This CDR3 has 14 amino acids. The germline V gene encodes CDR1 MGHDK and CDR2 SYGVNS. Trimming pared 6 bases from V and 4 bases from J, leaving 13 bases between.

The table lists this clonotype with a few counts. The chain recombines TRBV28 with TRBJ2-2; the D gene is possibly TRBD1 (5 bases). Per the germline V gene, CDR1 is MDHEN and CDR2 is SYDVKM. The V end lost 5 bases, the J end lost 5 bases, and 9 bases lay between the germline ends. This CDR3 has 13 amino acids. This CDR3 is CASSPQGTGELFF. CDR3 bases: TGTGCCAGCAGTCCGCAGGGTACCGGGGAGCTGTTTTTT. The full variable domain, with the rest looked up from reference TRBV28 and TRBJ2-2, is DVKVTQSSRYLVKRTGEKVFLECVQDMDHENMFWYRQDPGLGLRLIYFSYDVKMKEKGDIPEGYSVSREKKERFSLILESASTNQTSMYLCASSPQGTGELFFGEGSRLTVL.